Shown below are 6 T cell receptor beta chains from a single sample sequenced in a study of T cells in Graves' hyperthyroidism and ophthalmopathy. RNA transcripts provided the source from which TCR beta CDR3 regions were amplified. The primer set for the first-round RT-PCR of the TCR CDR3 was HTBI. TCRdb independently ran MiXCR on the multiplex PCR reads; one entry per CDR3 protein. This table holds about 580,000 distinct CDR3 sequences, around 45% found once. The sequencing sample was made of peripheral blood or thyroid tissue (not recorded which). Receptors were obtained from a woman aged 18-29 years with Graves' hyperthyroidism.

This clonotype has at least ten counts. This rearrangement joins TRBV28 to TRBJ2-7; perhaps D is TRBD1 or TRBD2 (5 bases each). V was shortened by 7 bases and J by 0 bases, with 16 bases between the two germline ends. CDR1 is MDHEN, CDR2 SYDVKM, per germline. This CDR3 spans 15 amino acids. DNA of the CDR3: TGTGCCAGCACGACCGGGACCGTCAGCTCCTACGAGCAGTACTTC. It is translated as CASTTGTVSSYEQYF.

The chain links TRBV15 to TRBJ2-6; 9 bases align to TRBD1. V shed 3 bases and J 4 bases; nucleotides not matched to a gene: 7. The CDR3 extends over 17 amino acids. The V gene's germline CDR1 is LNHNV and CDR2 YYDKDF (reference sequence). CDR3 residues: CATSSWGQGLGANVLTF. The CDR3 DNA is TGTGCCACCAGCAGCTGGGGACAGGGTCTGGGGGCCAACGTCCTGACTTTC.

The chain has TRBV15 and TRBJ2-7; 10 nucleotides align to TRBD1. Trimming took 4 bases from V and 5 from J; bases not matched to a gene: 8. The CDR3 is made up of 15 amino acids. Looked up from germline, CDR1 is LNHNV and CDR2 is YYDKDF (reference sequence). The chain's CDR3 is CATSTSGQGIHEQYF. The CDR3 bases are TGTGCCACCAGCACTTCGGGACAGGGGATTCACGAGCAGTACTTC.

The CDR3: CASMRDPNTGELFF. CDR3 DNA: TGTGCCAGCATGAGAGACCCTAACACCGGGGAGCTGTTTTTT. The V call is TRBV7-8, the J call TRBJ2-2; no definite D call. The V gene lost 7 bases and the J gene lost 2 bases, with 11 bases spanning the gap. Germline assignment: CDR1 SGHVS and CDR2 FQNEAQ. This CDR3 region has 14 residues.

This clonotype occurred many times. This rearrangement joins TRBV10-3 to TRBJ2-3; no definite D call. The CDR3 totals 13 residues. Per the germline V gene, CDR1 is ENHRY and CDR2 is SYGVKD. The germline V and J ends were trimmed by 5 bases and 0 bases, with 6 bases remaining between them. The CDR3 coding sequence is TGTGCCATCAGTCAGCAAAGCACAGATACGCAGTATTTT. Its protein is CAISQQSTDTQYF.

This clonotype was observed a few times. The chain is built from TRBV4-1 and TRBJ1-4; D gene uncertain. Trimming took 1 base from V and 4 from J, leaving 10 bases between them. There are 15 residues in the CDR3. Per germline, CDR1 MGHRA and CDR2 YSYEKL. The CDR3 region has the DNA TGCGCCAGCAGCCAAGTAAGCAGGTTTAATGAAAAACTGTTTTTT. Amino acid sequence: CASSQVSRFNEKLFF.